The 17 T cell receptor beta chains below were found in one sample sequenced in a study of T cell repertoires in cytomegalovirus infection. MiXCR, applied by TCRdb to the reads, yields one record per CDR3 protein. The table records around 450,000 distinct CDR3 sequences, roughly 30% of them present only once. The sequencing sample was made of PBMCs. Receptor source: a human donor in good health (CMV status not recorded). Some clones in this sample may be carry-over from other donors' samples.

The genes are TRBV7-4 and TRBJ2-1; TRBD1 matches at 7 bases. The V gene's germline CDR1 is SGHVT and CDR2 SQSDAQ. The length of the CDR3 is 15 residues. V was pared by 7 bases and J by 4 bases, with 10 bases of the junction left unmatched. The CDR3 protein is CASTIGTAYYNEQFF. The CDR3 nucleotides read TGTGCCAGCACTATAGGGACAGCGTATTACAATGAGCAGTTCTTC. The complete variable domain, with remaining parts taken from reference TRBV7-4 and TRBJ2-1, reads GAGVSQSPRYKVAKRGRDVALRCDSISGHVTLYWYRQTLGQGSEVLTYSQSDAQRDKSGRPSGRFSAERPERSVSTLKIQRTEQGDSAVYLCASTIGTAYYNEQFFGPGTRLTVL.

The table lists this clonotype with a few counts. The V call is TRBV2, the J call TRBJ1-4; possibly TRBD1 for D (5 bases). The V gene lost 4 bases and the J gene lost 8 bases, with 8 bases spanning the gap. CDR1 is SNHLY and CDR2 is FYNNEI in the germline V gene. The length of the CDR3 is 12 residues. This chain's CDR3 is CASSGGLEKLFF. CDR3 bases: TGTGCCAGCAGTGGGGGGTTGGAAAAACTGTTTTTT.

The CDR3 region has the DNA TGTGCCAGCAAGGGCGGGGGGGCCCTGGGTGAGCAGTTCTTC. This encodes CASKGGGALGEQFF. The rearrangement joins TRBV28 to TRBJ2-1; 9 bases agree with TRBD2. The length of the CDR3 is 14 residues. The V segment lost 7 bases and the J segment 9 bases; nucleotides outside the gene matches: 10. CDR1 MDHEN and CDR2 SYDVKM come from the germline V gene.

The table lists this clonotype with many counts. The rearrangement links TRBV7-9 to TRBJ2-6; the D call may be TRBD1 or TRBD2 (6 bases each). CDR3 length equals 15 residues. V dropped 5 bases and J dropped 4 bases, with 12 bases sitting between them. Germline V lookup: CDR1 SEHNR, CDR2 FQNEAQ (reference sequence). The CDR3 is CASSPGALGANVLTF. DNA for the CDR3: TGTGCCAGCAGCCCGGGGGCGCTAGGGGCCAACGTCCTGACTTTC.

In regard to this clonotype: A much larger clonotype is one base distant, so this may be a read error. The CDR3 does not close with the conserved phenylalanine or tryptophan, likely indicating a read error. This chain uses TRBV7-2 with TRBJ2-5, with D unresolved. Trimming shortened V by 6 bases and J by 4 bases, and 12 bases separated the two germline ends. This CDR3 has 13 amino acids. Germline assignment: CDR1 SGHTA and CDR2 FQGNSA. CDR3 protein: CASSPSGPETQYL. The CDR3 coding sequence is TGTGCCAGCAGTCCTAGTGGGCCAGAGACCCAGTACTTA.

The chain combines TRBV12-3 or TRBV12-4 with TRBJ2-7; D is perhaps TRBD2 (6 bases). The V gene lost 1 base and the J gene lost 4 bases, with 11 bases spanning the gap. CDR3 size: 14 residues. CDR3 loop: CASSLDGTYYEQYF. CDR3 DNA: TGTGCCAGCAGTTTAGACGGGACTTATTACGAGCAGTACTTC.

CDR3 DNA sequence: TGTGCCAGCAGCTTAGTAGTAACTAACTCCTACAATGAGCAGTTCTTC. It yields the protein CASSLVVTNSYNEQFF. This chain joins TRBV7-8 and TRBJ2-1; D call uncertain. This CDR3 region has 16 residues. Trimming stripped 1 base from V and 0 bases from J, with 10 bases between. Germline lookup yields CDR1 SGHVS and CDR2 FQNEAQ.

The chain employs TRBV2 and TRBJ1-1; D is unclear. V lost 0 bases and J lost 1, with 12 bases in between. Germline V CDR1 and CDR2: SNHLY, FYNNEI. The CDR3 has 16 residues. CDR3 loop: CASSEAPAVGNTEAFF. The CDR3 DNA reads TGTGCCAGCAGTGAAGCTCCAGCCGTGGGGAACACTGAAGCTTTCTTT.

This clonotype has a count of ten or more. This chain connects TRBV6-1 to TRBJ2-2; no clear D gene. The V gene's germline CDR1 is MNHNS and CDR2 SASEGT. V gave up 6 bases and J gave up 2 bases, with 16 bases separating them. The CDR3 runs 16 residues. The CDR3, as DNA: TGTGCCAGCAGACCCAGGATTTGGTCAAACACCGGGGAGCTGTTTTTT. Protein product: CASRPRIWSNTGELFF.

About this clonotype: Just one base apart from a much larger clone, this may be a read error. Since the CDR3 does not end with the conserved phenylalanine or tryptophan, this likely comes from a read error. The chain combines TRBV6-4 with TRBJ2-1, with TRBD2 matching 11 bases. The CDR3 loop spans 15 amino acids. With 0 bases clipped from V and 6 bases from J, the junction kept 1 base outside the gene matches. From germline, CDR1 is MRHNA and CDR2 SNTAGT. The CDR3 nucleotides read TGTGCCAGCAGTGACTCTAGCGGGGGGGCCAATGAGCAGTTCTTA. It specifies CASSDSSGGANEQFL.

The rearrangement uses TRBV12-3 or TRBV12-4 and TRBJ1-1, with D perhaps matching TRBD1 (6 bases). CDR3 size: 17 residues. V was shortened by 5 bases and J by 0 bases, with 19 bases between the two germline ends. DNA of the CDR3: TGTGCCAGCAGTAACCCCGGGACACTTCTTGTGAACACTGAAGCTTTCTTT. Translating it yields CASSNPGTLLVNTEAFF.

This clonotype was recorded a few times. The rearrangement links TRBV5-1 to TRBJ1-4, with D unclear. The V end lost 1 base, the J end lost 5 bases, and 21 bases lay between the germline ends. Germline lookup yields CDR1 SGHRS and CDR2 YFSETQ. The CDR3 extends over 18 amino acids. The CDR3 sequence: CASSLNQYGGKGNEKLFF. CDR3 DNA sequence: TGCGCCAGCAGCTTGAATCAGTACGGAGGAAAAGGGAATGAAAAACTGTTTTTT.

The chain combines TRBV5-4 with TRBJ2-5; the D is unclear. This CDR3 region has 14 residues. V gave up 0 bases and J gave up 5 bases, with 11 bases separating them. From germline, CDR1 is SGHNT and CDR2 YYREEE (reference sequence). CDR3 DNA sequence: TGTGCCAGCAGCTTGGGTCATCCCGGCGAGACCCAGTACTTC. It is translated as CASSLGHPGETQYF.

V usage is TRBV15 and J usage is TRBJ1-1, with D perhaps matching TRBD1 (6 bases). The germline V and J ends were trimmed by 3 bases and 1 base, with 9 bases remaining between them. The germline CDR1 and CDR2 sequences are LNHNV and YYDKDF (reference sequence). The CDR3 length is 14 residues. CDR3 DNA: TGTGCCACCAGCAGGGACAGAGGGAACACTGAAGCTTTCTTT. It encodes CATSRDRGNTEAFF.

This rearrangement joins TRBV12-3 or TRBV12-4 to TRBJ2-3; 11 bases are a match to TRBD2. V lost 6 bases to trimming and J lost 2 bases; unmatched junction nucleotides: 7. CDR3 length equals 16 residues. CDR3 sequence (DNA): TGTGCCAGCAGCCAAACTAGCGGGGGTTTCACAGATACGCAGTATTTT. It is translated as CASSQTSGGFTDTQYF.

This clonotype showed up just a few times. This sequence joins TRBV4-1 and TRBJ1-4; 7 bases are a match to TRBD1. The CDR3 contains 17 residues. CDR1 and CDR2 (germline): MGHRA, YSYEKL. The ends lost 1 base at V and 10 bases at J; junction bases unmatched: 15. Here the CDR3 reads CASSQVLDRPTVSKLFF. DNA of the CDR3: TGCGCCAGCAGCCAAGTATTGGACAGGCCCACGGTGTCAAAACTGTTTTTT.

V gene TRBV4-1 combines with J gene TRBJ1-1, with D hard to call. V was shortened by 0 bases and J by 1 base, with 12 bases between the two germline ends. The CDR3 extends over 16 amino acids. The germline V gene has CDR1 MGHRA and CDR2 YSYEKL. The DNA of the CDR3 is TGCGCCAGCAGCCAAGACCTCTCTTCGGGGAACACTGAAGCTTTCTTT. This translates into CASSQDLSSGNTEAFF.